This T cell receptor beta chain was recorded in a study of shared clonotypes between healthy human individuals. The overall study: CD4 naive and memory got three plates each, CD8 naive two, CD8 memory one.

Repertoires were generated with immunoSEQ multiplex PCR, while TCRdb's copy carries only in-frame clones and drops some. The table includes some 2.1 million clones, 90% to 95% detected once. In regard to this clone: Its antigen is unknown.

Study results and limitations: Deeper or shallower sequencing was expected to change how clonotypes are shared among donors. Sampling included only blood; tissue repertoires likely differ. Non-shared clonotypes displayed generation probabilities falling below those of clonotypes present in all four donors.

The material sequenced was naive CD4+ T cells sorted from blood. The subset was: CD45RA+ positively selected. This receptor was identified in a man between 18 and 35 years old in good health.

In nucleotides, the CDR3 is TGTGCCTGGAGTGTACGGGGGCGTAATGAAAAACTGTTTTTT. Its translation: CAWSVRGRNEKLFF. The chain has TRBV30 and TRBJ1-4; tentatively, D is TRBD1 (6 bases). Germline V gene lookup returns CDR1 GTSNPN and CDR2 SVGIG (reference sequence). The CDR3 spans 14 residues. V dropped 0 bases and J dropped 4 bases, with 9 bases sitting between them.